The T cell receptor (beta chain) described here comes from a study of blood T cell repertoires in COVID-19. About the research overall: The samples span acute and convalescent COVID-19 from the United States, Italy and Spain.

As originally analysed: By means of reference gene primer amplification, nucleated cell counts were estimated. The method was immunoSEQ multiplex PCR; TCRdb's version includes in-frame clones alone and lacks a portion of them. That table gives V, J and clone size, and the DNA gave D and trimming. The sample includes tens of thousands of clones, roughly four fifths of them seen just once. Germline lookup yields CDR1 MNHEY and CDR2 SMNVEV (reference sequence). The CDR3 is 15 amino acids. V lost 6 bases and J lost 1; bases outside the gene matches: 4. The specimen was peripheral blood. This TCR was recovered from a man aged 55 to 70 with active COVID-19. J is TRBJ1-5 and V is TRBV27, with TRBD1 identical over 9 bases. The CDR3 DNA sequence: TGTGCCAGCAGCAGACAGGGGGTGAGCAATCAGCCCCAGCATTTT. This translates into CASSRQGVSNQPQHF.